Listed here are 5 T cell receptor beta chains from one sample, sequenced in a study of naive CD8 T cells in extremely preterm neonates. Measured with immunoSEQ multiplex PCR; TCRdb has only the in-frame clones, and not every one. The sample lists more than 4,500 clones; around 98% were seen once. Sequencing input: naive CD8+ T cells from blood. These receptors were collected from a human donor in good health.

The V call is TRBV9, the J call TRBJ2-7; D possibly corresponds to TRBD2 (6 bases). CDR3 size: 13 residues. The V gene lost 0 bases and the J gene lost 6 bases, with 10 bases spanning the gap. From germline, CDR1 is SGDLS and CDR2 YYNGEE. As DNA, the CDR3 is TGTGCCAGCAGCGTAGGGGAGGCGGCCGAGCAGTACTTC. This translates into CASSVGEAAEQYF.

The chain recombines TRBV28 with TRBJ1-5, with D uncertain. In germline, CDR1 is MDHEN, CDR2 SYDVKM. V was pared by 8 bases and J by 7 bases, with 15 bases between. The CDR3 length is 13 residues. The chain's CDR3 is CASGTPEIQPQHF. CDR3 nucleotide sequence: TGTGCCAGCGGTACGCCCGAGATACAGCCCCAGCATTTT.

This sequence joins TRBV7-9 and TRBJ2-7; tentative D call: TRBD2 (5 bases). Germline assignment: CDR1 SEHNR and CDR2 FQNEAQ (reference sequence). CDR3 length equals 13 residues. V lost 4 bases and J lost 1, with 8 bases in between. CDR3 sequence: CASSSRGSYEQYF. As DNA, the CDR3 is TGTGCCAGCAGCTCCCGGGGTTCCTACGAGCAGTACTTC.

This clone was detected once. The genes are TRBV29-1 and TRBJ2-7, with TRBD1 matching over 10 bases. The ends lost 7 bases at V and 2 bases at J; junction bases unmatched: 5. The CDR3 totals 13 residues. Germline V gene data show CDR1 as SQVTM and CDR2 as ANQGSEA. CDR3 sequence (DNA): TGCAGCGCTGGGACAGGGGAGGCCTACGAGCAGTACTTC. This translates into CSAGTGEAYEQYF.

The chain joins TRBV27 to TRBJ2-1; no firm D call. Trimming stripped 7 bases from V and 0 bases from J, with 13 bases between. This CDR3 spans 15 amino acids. Germline lookup yields CDR1 MNHEY and CDR2 SMNVEV (reference sequence). CDR3 residues: CASMAFQASYNEQFF. CDR3 DNA: TGTGCCAGCATGGCTTTTCAGGCCTCCTACAATGAGCAGTTCTTC.